The next 20 T cell receptor beta chains were all read from a single sample in a study of shared clonotypes between healthy human individuals. Only in-frame clones appear in the TCRdb table, and some are missing; sequencing was by immunoSEQ multiplex PCR. The data hold under 850,000 clones, with 90% to 95% observed a single time. The naive CD8 population came from CD45RO-negative cells selected for CCR7, without terminally differentiated effector memory CD45RA+ cells. Material: naive CD8+ T cells sorted from blood. The origin of the receptors is a man aged 30 to 45 in good health.

V and J are TRBV7-8 and TRBJ2-1; D gene ambiguous. V lost 4 bases, J lost 7 bases, and 14 bases lay in between. The germline V gene encodes CDR1 SGHVS and CDR2 FQNEAQ. This CDR3 contains 14 residues. This CDR3 is CASSYQPPRNEQFF. As DNA, the CDR3 is TGTGCCAGCAGCTATCAACCCCCCCGAAATGAGCAGTTCTTC.

This chain links TRBV5-1 with TRBJ1-1; 8 bases map to TRBD1. Trimming cost V 1 base and J 4 bases; bases outside gene matches: 3. Germline V gene sequence: CDR1 SGHRS, CDR2 YFSETQ. This CDR3 spans 14 amino acids. CDR3 amino acids: CASSLYRGVTEAFF. In nucleotides, the CDR3 is TGCGCCAGCAGCTTGTACAGGGGGGTCACTGAAGCTTTCTTT.

This clone was picked up one time. The V gene is TRBV14, the J gene TRBJ2-1, with 8 bases lining up with TRBD2. The junction had 12 bases not matched to a gene; V was cut back by 4 bases and J by 4 bases. The CDR3 runs to 17 residues. Germline assignment: CDR1 SGHDN and CDR2 FVKESK. The CDR3 spells CASSPGLAETGYNEQFF. The CDR3 DNA is TGTGCCAGCAGCCCAGGACTAGCCGAAACGGGATACAATGAGCAGTTCTTC.

V and J are TRBV7-9 and TRBJ2-5; D not certain. CDR1 and CDR2 (germline): SEHNR, FQNEAQ (reference sequence). The CDR3 runs to 16 residues. V was cut by 1 base and J by 3 bases, with 15 bases left in between. The CDR3 sequence is CASSLVVRLPEETQYF. The DNA of the CDR3 is TGTGCCAGCAGCTTAGTGGTACGGCTGCCCGAAGAGACCCAGTACTTC.

The V and J genes are TRBV27 and TRBJ1-2, with 8 bases matching TRBD1. The CDR3 has 14 residues. V shed 7 bases and J 4 bases; nucleotides not matched to a gene: 8. Germline V gene data show CDR1 as MNHEY and CDR2 as SMNVEV (reference sequence). In DNA, the CDR3 is TGTGCCAGCAAACCCGACAGGGGATCCTATGGCTACACCTTC. It encodes CASKPDRGSYGYTF.

This chain uses TRBV5-1 with TRBJ2-2; 11 bases are shared with TRBD2. This CDR3 has 15 residues. Germline V lookup: CDR1 SGHRS, CDR2 YFSETQ. Trimming cost V 4 bases and J 5 bases; bases outside gene matches: 4. CDR3 in amino acids: CASSPGTSGTGELFF. The CDR3 nucleotides are TGCGCCAGCAGCCCCGGGACTAGCGGAACCGGGGAGCTGTTTTTT. The entire variable domain, with the rest obtained from reference TRBV5-1 and TRBJ2-2, is as follows: KAGVTQTPRYLIKTRGQQVTLSCSPISGHRSVSWYQQTPGQGLQFLFEYFSETQRNKGNFPGRFSGRQFSNSRSEMNVSTLELGDSALYLCASSPGTSGTGELFFGEGSRLTVL.

This chain joins TRBV30 and TRBJ1-4; D is undetermined. The ends were cut back, 4 bases at V and 6 bases at J, with 12 bases in the middle. The CDR3 sequence is 13 residues long. CDR1 and CDR2 (germline): GTSNPN, SVGIG (reference sequence). This CDR3 reads CAWNLGAYEKLFF. The CDR3, as DNA: TGTGCCTGGAATCTTGGCGCTTATGAAAAACTGTTTTTT.

This sequence joins TRBV7-9 and TRBJ1-1; D gene uncertain. CDR1 is SEHNR, CDR2 FQNEAQ, per germline (reference sequence). V was shortened by 8 bases and J by 12 bases, with 16 bases between the two germline ends. The CDR3 runs to 11 residues. CDR3 in DNA: TGTGCCAGCTCTACTATACGGGTGACTTTCTTT. Encoded protein: CASSTIRVTFF.

The genes are TRBV13 and TRBJ2-1, with a tentative D call TRBD2 (6 bases). There are 14 residues in the CDR3. Germline assignment: CDR1 PRHDT and CDR2 FYEKMQ (reference sequence). V was shortened by 5 bases and J by 8 bases, with 16 bases between the two germline ends. CDR3 sequence: CASSGGDLGDEQFF. CDR3 bases: TGTGCCAGCAGCGGAGGGGACCTCGGGGATGAGCAGTTCTTC. The entire variable domain, with the rest obtained from reference TRBV13 and TRBJ2-1, is as follows: AAGVIQSPRHLIKEKRETATLKCYPIPRHDTVYWYQQGPGQDPQFLISFYEKMQSDKGSIPDRFSAQQFSDYHSELNMSSLELGDSALYFCASSGGDLGDEQFFGPGTRLTVL.

V is TRBV5-5 and J is TRBJ2-1; TRBD1 matches at 7 bases. This CDR3 contains 16 residues. The J segment lost 4 bases and the V segment lost 4 bases, leaving 11 bases of the junction unmatched. Germline loops: CDR1 SGHKS, CDR2 YYEKEE (reference sequence). The CDR3 reads CASSQGDSGYYNEQFF. The CDR3 region has the DNA TGTGCCAGCAGCCAAGGGGACAGTGGATATTACAATGAGCAGTTCTTC.

In this sample, this clone turned up once. Other nucleotide sequences from this sample produce the same CDR3. V gene TRBV10-3 combines with J gene TRBJ2-7; D could derive from TRBD1 or TRBD2 (5 bases each). The ends were cut back, 6 bases at V and 0 bases at J, with 12 bases in the middle. The CDR3 runs to 14 residues. CDR1 ENHRY and CDR2 SYGVKD come from the germline V gene. The CDR3 sequence is CAIRASGASYEQYF. CDR3 sequence (DNA): TGTGCCATCAGGGCTTCCGGGGCCTCCTACGAGCAGTACTTC.

The genes are TRBV7-9 and TRBJ1-5; a weak D match, TRBD1 (5 bases). Trimming removed 5 bases from V and 7 bases from J, with 18 bases in between. Germline V lookup: CDR1 SEHNR, CDR2 FQNEAQ (reference sequence). The CDR3 has 15 amino acids. Here the CDR3 DNA reads TGTGCCAGCAGCGGCGGGGGAGAGGAGGGGCAGCCCCAGCATTTT. As protein: CASSGGGEEGQPQHF.

The chain couples TRBV19 to TRBJ2-7; D may be TRBD2 (5 bases). The V gene's germline CDR1 is LNHDA and CDR2 SQIVND (reference sequence). Trimming took 4 bases from V and 2 from J, leaving 15 bases between them. This CDR3 spans 15 amino acids. The CDR3 loop reads CASSTEILGAYEQYF. In nucleotides, the CDR3 is TGTGCCAGTAGTACGGAAATCCTCGGGGCCTACGAGCAGTACTTC.

This clone appeared a single time. The same CDR3 is also encoded by other DNA sequences in this sample. The chain recombines TRBV11-2 with TRBJ2-1, with D hard to call. The CDR3 loop spans 11 amino acids. V was clipped by 3 bases and J by 6 bases, with 3 bases between them. The germline CDR1 and CDR2 sequences are SGHAT and FQNNGV. The CDR3 loop is CASSFRNEQFF. The CDR3 DNA is TGTGCCAGCAGCTTTCGCAATGAGCAGTTCTTC.

A word on this clone: The sample carries other DNA sequences with the same CDR3. This chain connects TRBV9 to TRBJ2-5; no clear D gene. CDR3 length: 14 residues. CDR1 is SGDLS and CDR2 is YYNGEE in the germline V gene. Trimming pared 0 bases from V and 5 bases from J, leaving 11 bases between. The CDR3 region is CASSVDGLRETQYF. The CDR3 nucleotides are TGTGCCAGCAGCGTAGACGGGCTTCGGGAGACCCAGTACTTC. The complete variable domain, with remaining parts taken from reference TRBV9 and TRBJ2-5, reads DSGVTQTPKHLITATGQRVTLRCSPRSGDLSVYWYQQSLDQGLQFLIQYYNGEERAKGNILERFSAQQFPDLHSELNLSSLELGDSALYFCASSVDGLRETQYFGPGTRLLVL.

Turning to this clone: Other nucleotide sequences from this sample produce the same CDR3. This chain connects TRBV2 to TRBJ2-3; maybe TRBD2 (5 bases). This CDR3 is 15 amino acids long. Between the trimmed V and J ends, which lost 1 base and 2 bases, there was a span of 10 bases. Germline CDR1 is SNHLY and CDR2 is FYNNEI. This CDR3 is CASSEGLASTDTQYF. The CDR3, as DNA: TGTGCCAGCAGTGAAGGGCTAGCTTCCACAGATACGCAGTATTTT.

This chain uses TRBV10-3 with TRBJ1-2; no clear D gene. Germline V CDR1 and CDR2: ENHRY, SYGVKD. This CDR3 contains 13 residues. V gave up 2 bases and J gave up 4 bases, with 8 bases separating them. Written as DNA, the CDR3 is TGTGCCATCAGTGAGGGCACCCTCTATGGCTACACCTTC. Its protein product is CAISEGTLYGYTF.

The chain uses TRBV6-5 and TRBJ1-1; 8 bases fit TRBD1. The CDR3 consists of 15 residues. Germline values: CDR1 MNHEY, CDR2 SVGAGI. V shed 0 bases and J 5 bases; nucleotides not matched to a gene: 5. The DNA of the CDR3 is TGTGCCAGCAGTTACTCGACAGGGGAAGAAACTGAAGCTTTCTTT. Translation gives CASSYSTGEETEAFF.

The chain combines TRBV27 with TRBJ2-2; no definite D call. In germline, CDR1 is MNHEY, CDR2 SMNVEV (reference sequence). There are 14 residues in the CDR3. V lost 0 bases and J lost 2, with 4 bases in between. The CDR3 loop reads CASSLSSNTGELFF. The CDR3 nucleotides are TGTGCCAGCAGTTTATCCTCTAACACCGGGGAGCTGTTTTTT.

This clone was counted a few times. The gene calls are TRBV10-1 and TRBJ2-3; D remains ambiguous. Trimming left V 8 bases short and J 0 bases short, with 15 bases between. Germline CDR1 reads WNHNN; CDR2 reads SYGVQD (reference sequence). The CDR3 has 15 residues. The CDR3 region is CASPPPPGSTDTQYF. DNA for the CDR3: TGCGCCAGCCCCCCTCCCCCAGGAAGCACAGATACGCAGTATTTT.